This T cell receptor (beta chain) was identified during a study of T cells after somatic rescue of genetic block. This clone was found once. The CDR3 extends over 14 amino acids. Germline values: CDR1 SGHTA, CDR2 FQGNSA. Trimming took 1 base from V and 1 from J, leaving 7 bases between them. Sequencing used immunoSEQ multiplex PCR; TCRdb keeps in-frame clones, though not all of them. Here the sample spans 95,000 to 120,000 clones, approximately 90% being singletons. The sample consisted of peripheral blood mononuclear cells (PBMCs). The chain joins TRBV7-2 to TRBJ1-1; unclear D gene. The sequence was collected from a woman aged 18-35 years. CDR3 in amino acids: CASSLDPRNTEAFF. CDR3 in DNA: TGTGCCAGCAGCTTAGACCCCAGGAACACTGAAGCTTTCTTT.